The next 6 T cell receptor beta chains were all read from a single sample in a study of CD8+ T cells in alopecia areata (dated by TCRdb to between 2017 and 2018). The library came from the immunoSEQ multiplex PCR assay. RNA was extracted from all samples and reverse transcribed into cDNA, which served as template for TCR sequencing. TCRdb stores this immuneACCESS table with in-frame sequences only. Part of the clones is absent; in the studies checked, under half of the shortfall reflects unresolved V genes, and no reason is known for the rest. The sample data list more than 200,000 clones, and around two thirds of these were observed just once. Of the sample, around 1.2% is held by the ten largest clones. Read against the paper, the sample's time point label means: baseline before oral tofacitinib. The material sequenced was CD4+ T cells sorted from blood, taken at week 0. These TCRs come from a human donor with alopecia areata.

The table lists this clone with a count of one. The CDR3 nucleotides are TGTGCCAGCAGCTTAGTCGGTGGCTTTGGGGCCAACGTCCTGACTTTC. As protein: CASSLVGGFGANVLTF. The chain recombines TRBV7-2 with TRBJ2-6, with no clear D. V lost 1 base and J 3 bases, leaving 10 bases between the germline ends. The CDR3 loop spans 16 amino acids. Germline CDR1 and CDR2: SGHTA and FQGNSA. Full variable domain (rest looked up from reference TRBV7-2 and TRBJ2-6): GAGVSQSPSNKVTEKGKDVELRCDPISGHTALYWYRQSLGQGLEFLIYFQGNSAPDKSGLPSDRFSAERTGGSVSTLTIQRTQQEDSAVYLCASSLVGGFGANVLTFGAGSRLTVL.

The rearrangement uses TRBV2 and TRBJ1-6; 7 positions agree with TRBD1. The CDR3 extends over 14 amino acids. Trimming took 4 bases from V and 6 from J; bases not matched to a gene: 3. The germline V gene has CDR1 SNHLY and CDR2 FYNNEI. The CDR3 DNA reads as TGTGCCAGCAGTGGACAGGGAATTAATTCACCCCTCCACTTT. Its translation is CASSGQGINSPLHF.

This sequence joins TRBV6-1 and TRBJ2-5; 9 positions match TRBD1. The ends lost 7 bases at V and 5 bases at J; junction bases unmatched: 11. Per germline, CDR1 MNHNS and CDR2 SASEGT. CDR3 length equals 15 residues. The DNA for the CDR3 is TGTGCCAGCATCCGAGCGTGGACAGGGGAGGAGACCCAGTACTTC. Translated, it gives CASIRAWTGEETQYF.

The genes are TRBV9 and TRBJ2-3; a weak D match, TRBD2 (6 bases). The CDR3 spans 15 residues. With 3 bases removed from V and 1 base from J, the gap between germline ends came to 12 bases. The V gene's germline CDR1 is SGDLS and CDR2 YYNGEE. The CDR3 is CASSATRGGTDTQYF. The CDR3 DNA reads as TGTGCCAGCAGCGCCACTCGCGGGGGCACAGATACGCAGTATTTT.

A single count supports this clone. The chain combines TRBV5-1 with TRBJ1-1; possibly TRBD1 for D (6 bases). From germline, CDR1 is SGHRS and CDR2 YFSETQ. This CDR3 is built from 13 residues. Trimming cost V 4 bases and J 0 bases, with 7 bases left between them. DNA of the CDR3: TGCGCCAGCAGCCAGGGGTTGAACACTGAAGCTTTCTTT. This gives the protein CASSQGLNTEAFF.

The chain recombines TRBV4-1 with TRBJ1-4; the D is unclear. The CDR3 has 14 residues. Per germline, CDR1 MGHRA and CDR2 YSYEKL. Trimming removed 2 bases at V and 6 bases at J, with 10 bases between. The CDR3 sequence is CASSQPGRDEKLFF. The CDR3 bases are TGCGCCAGCAGCCAACCGGGGAGAGATGAAAAACTGTTTTTT.